There are a few counts of the clone carrying this TCR beta chain. This entry comes from a study of cytomegalovirus exposure and HLA in healthy donors. Looked up from germline, CDR1 is LNHDA and CDR2 is SQIVND (reference sequence). The CDR3 has 14 residues. J gave up 4 bases and V 5 bases, and 6 bases lay outside the gene matches. The PCR had 60 Vbeta and 13 Jbeta primers. Produced via immunoSEQ multiplex PCR; TCRdb's table is partial and in-frame only. The sample consists of under 150,000 clones, roughly 72% of them appearing once. The sequencing sample was made of PBMCs. The J gene is TRBJ2-3, the V gene TRBV19; 7 nucleotides line up with TRBD1. The TCR was taken from a woman aged 50 to 65 in good health and CMV-seronegative. The CDR3 nucleotides are TGTGCCAGTAGTGTATACCAGGGGGCAGATACGCAGTATTTT. This translates into CASSVYQGADTQYF.